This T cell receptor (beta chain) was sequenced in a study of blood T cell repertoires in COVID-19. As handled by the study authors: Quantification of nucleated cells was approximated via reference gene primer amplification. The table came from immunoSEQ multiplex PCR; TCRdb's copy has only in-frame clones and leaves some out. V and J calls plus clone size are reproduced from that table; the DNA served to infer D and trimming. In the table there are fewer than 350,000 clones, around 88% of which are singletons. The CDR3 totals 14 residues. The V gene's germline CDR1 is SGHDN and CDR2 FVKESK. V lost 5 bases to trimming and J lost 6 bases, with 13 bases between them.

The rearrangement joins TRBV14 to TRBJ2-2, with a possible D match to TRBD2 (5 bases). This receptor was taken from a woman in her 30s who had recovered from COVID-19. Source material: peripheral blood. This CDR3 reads CASSVRTFAGELFF. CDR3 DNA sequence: TGTGCCAGCAGCGTCCGGACTTTCGCCGGGGAGCTGTTTTTT.